The 18 T cell receptor beta chains below come from one sample, sequenced in a study of regulatory T cells in long-lasting Graves disease. Described time point: newly diagnosed GD, antithyroid drugs for less than 3 months. With RNA extracted from PBMCs as input, the TCR library was made. Relying on iRepertoire HTBI primers and Arm-PCR of CDR3 regions, the team built TCR beta libraries. TCRdb reanalysed the multiplex PCR reads using MiXCR and keeps one entry per CDR3 protein. The data hold about 450,000 distinct CDR3 sequences, with around 17% observed a single time. This sample also appeared in a second study, on T cells in Graves' hyperthyroidism and ophthalmopathy.

Sequencing was performed on peripheral blood mononuclear cells (PBMCs), taken at new diagnosis, from a patient treated with antithyroid drugs. Every receptor here comes from a woman younger than 45 with Graves disease.

This clonotype was counted at least ten times. The chain combines TRBV27 with TRBJ2-7, with a weak D call TRBD1 (5 bases). CDR1 is MNHEY and CDR2 is SMNVEV in the germline V gene (reference sequence). The CDR3 covers 16 residues. Trimming took off 2 bases at V and 7 bases at J, with 21 bases between the two ends. CDR3 bases: TGTGCCAGCAGTTTACGGGTTACGCAGGGCCCGCGAGAGCAGTACTTC. Translating gives CASSLRVTQGPREQYF.

The chain combines TRBV29-1 with TRBJ2-3; TRBD1 might be the D (5 bases). Germline V gene lookup returns CDR1 SQVTM and CDR2 ANQGSEA. The V end lost 5 bases, the J end lost 0 bases, and 15 bases lay between the germline ends. This CDR3 contains 15 residues. The CDR3 reads CSVKKGAVSTDTQYF. CDR3 coding DNA: TGCAGCGTTAAGAAAGGGGCGGTAAGCACAGATACGCAGTATTTT.

This clonotype was found many times. This rearrangement joins TRBV2 to TRBJ2-5; 13 nucleotides match TRBD2. Unmatched junction bases numbered 7, after V lost 10 bases and J lost 2 bases. CDR3 size: 15 residues. The germline V gene encodes CDR1 SNHLY and CDR2 FYNNEI. The CDR3 loop is CATPGTSGNQETQYF. In DNA form, the CDR3 reads TGTGCCACGCCCGGGACTAGCGGGAATCAAGAGACCCAGTACTTC.

This clonotype was found many times. V gene TRBV20-1 combines with J gene TRBJ2-1; TRBD2 matches 10 bases. The V segment lost 1 base and the J segment 6 bases; nucleotides outside the gene matches: 6. CDR1 is DFQATT and CDR2 is SNEGSKA in the germline V gene (reference sequence). The CDR3 is 15 residues long. In DNA, the CDR3 is TGCAGTGCTAGAGCTCTAGCGGGAGAGGTCAATGAGCAGTTCTTC. Translating it yields CSARALAGEVNEQFF.

This clonotype was picked up many times. The V and J genes are TRBV28 and TRBJ2-1, with TRBD2 matching 7 bases. The CDR3 loop spans 14 amino acids. Germline V gives CDR1 MDHEN, CDR2 SYDVKM. Germline trimming cut 3 bases from V and 8 bases from J; bases unmatched to any gene: 7. The CDR3 protein is CASSFPGGYDEQFF. The CDR3, as DNA: TGTGCCAGCAGTTTTCCGGGAGGTTACGATGAGCAGTTCTTC.

The chain links TRBV16 to TRBJ2-1; 7 positions match TRBD2. V was clipped by 0 bases and J by 1 base; unmatched bases: 3. In germline, CDR1 is KGHSY, CDR2 FQNENV. The CDR3 loop spans 16 amino acids. Here the CDR3 reads CASSQSRRGSYNEQFF. CDR3 DNA sequence: TGTGCCAGCAGCCAATCTAGGCGGGGGTCCTACAATGAGCAGTTCTTC.

V and J are TRBV27 and TRBJ2-2; the match to TRBD2 covers 7 bases. CDR1 and CDR2 (germline): MNHEY, SMNVEV (reference sequence). The junction had 6 bases not matched to a gene; V was cut back by 7 bases and J by 7 bases. CDR3 length equals 13 residues. Written as DNA, the CDR3 is TGTGCCAGCACGGGGGAGGGCCGCGGGGAGCTGTTTTTT. The encoded protein is CASTGEGRGELFF.

Only a few counts were recorded for this clonotype. The rearrangement joins TRBV29-1 to TRBJ2-1; D remains ambiguous. The CDR3 extends over 13 amino acids. V lost 4 bases and J 7 bases, leaving 14 bases between the germline ends. The V gene's germline CDR1 is SQVTM and CDR2 ANQGSEA. CDR3 protein: CSVVSSSRNEQFF. CDR3 nucleotide sequence: TGCAGCGTTGTCTCCTCATCCCGAAATGAGCAGTTCTTC.

The count of this clonotype is one. This may be a read error: a much more frequent sequence differs by one nucleotide. This rearrangement joins TRBV20-1 to TRBJ2-1; possibly TRBD2 for D (10 bases). Germline V lookup: CDR1 DFQATT, CDR2 SNEGSKA (reference sequence). This CDR3 is 14 amino acids long. V dropped 6 bases and J dropped 13 bases, with 25 bases sitting between them. CDR3 sequence: CSAQQGASGRDQFF. CDR3 DNA sequence: TGCAGTGCCCAACAGGGGGCTAGCGGGAGAGACCAGTTCTTC.

Ten or more counts support this clonotype. V is TRBV24-1 and J is TRBJ2-5, with 8 bases identical to TRBD2. CDR3 length equals 15 residues. The ends lost 6 bases at V and 1 base at J; junction bases unmatched: 6. Germline V gene data show CDR1 as KGHDR and CDR2 as SFDVKD. The CDR3: CATSQAGGTQETQYF. The CDR3 DNA sequence: TGTGCCACCAGTCAGGCGGGAGGCACCCAAGAGACCCAGTACTTC.

The V gene is TRBV29-1, the J gene TRBJ2-7; 7 positions match TRBD1. Germline trimming cut 4 bases from V and 5 bases from J; bases unmatched to any gene: 11. This CDR3 has 14 amino acids. In germline, CDR1 is SQVTM, CDR2 ANQGSEA. The CDR3 DNA follows: TGCAGCGTTGTAAGGGACAGCGGTCGGAACGAGCAGTACTTC. Protein: CSVVRDSGRNEQYF.

V usage is TRBV4-1 and J usage is TRBJ2-1; D unclear. CDR1 is MGHRA, CDR2 YSYEKL, per germline. The CDR3 is 13 residues long. Deletions cut 3 bases from V and 10 bases from J, with 13 bases between. This chain's CDR3 is CASSQAIEAEQFF. CDR3 nucleotides: TGCGCCAGCAGCCAGGCCATCGAGGCAGAGCAGTTCTTC.

This clonotype came up a few times. This chain joins TRBV12-3 or TRBV12-4 and TRBJ1-6; D possibly corresponds to TRBD1 (6 bases). This CDR3 comprises 14 residues. The V end was cut by 6 bases, the J end by 14 bases, with 20 bases between. The CDR3 coding sequence is TGTGCCAGCAGCCCAAATAGGGGGGAATGGTCCCTCCACTTT. Its translation: CASSPNRGEWSLHF.

This clonotype appeared a few times. This chain connects TRBV29-1 to TRBJ1-2; D is uncertain. This CDR3 region has 11 residues. V dropped 4 bases and J dropped 3 bases, with 6 bases sitting between them. CDR1 is SQVTM, CDR2 ANQGSEA, per germline. CDR3 protein: CSVVVDYGYTF. CDR3 coding DNA: TGCAGCGTTGTTGTGGACTATGGCTACACCTTC.

The sample holds many counts of this clonotype. The V call is TRBV18, the J call TRBJ1-1; D is ambiguous. Germline CDR1 reads KGHSH; CDR2 reads LQKENI. The V gene lost 1 base and the J gene lost 5 bases, with 11 bases spanning the gap. This CDR3 has 14 residues. DNA for the CDR3: TGTGCCAGCTCACCACAGGGCCAGGAGACTGAAGCTTTCTTT. Its protein is CASSPQGQETEAFF.

This clonotype was found many times. V is TRBV3-1 and J is TRBJ2-3; no definite D call. CDR3 length: 14 residues. Trimming took 0 bases from V and 4 from J, leaving 8 bases between them. Germline V gene lookup returns CDR1 LGHDT and CDR2 YNNKEL (reference sequence). CDR3 sequence (DNA): TGTGCCAGCAGCCAAGAACCTAGTTCAGATACGCAGTATTTT. Its translation is CASSQEPSSDTQYF.

This clonotype has ten or more counts. The chain joins TRBV7-2 to TRBJ2-3, with TRBD2 matching 9 bases. Trimming took 3 bases from V and 3 from J; bases not matched to a gene: 10. Germline V lookup: CDR1 SGHTA, CDR2 FQGNSA. This CDR3 is built from 17 residues. CDR3 nucleotides: TGTGCCAGCAGCTTTTCGCGGGAGGGCCTTGGTACAGATACGCAGTATTTT. The encoded protein is CASSFSREGLGTDTQYF. Full variable domain (missing parts from reference TRBV7-2 and TRBJ2-3): GAGVSQSPSNKVTEKGKDVELRCDPISGHTALYWYRQSLGQGLEFLIYFQGNSAPDKSGLPSDRFSAERTGGSVSTLTIQRTQQEDSAVYLCASSFSREGLGTDTQYFGPGTRLTVL.

The chain employs TRBV20-1 and TRBJ1-1; the D gene is possibly TRBD1 (5 bases). The CDR3 covers 16 residues. Germline V CDR1 and CDR2: DFQATT, SNEGSKA (reference sequence). Trimming removed 0 bases at V and 6 bases at J, with 20 bases between. CDR3 in DNA: TGCAGTGCTAGAGATAGTCGGAGCGGGGGAGGATCTGAAGCTTTCTTT. This gives the protein CSARDSRSGGGSEAFF.